This T cell receptor (beta chain) was observed in a study of beta chain features in type 1 diabetes. Whole-study findings and limits: Within each of all four CD4+ subsets, Type 1 diabetes patients had TCRB CDR3s that were moderately but significantly shorter. Lower insertion and higher deletion counts appeared at VDJ junctions in type 1 diabetes patients.

TCRB transcripts that were expressed got sequenced, as all of the isolated RNA had been reverse transcribed. TCRdb's copy holds only in-frame clones and misses some; the assay was immunoSEQ multiplex PCR. Here the sample spans approximately 70,000 clones, almost 50% being singletons. About this clone itself: Its antigen is still unknown.

V lost 5 bases and J lost 0; bases outside the gene matches: 11. Per germline, CDR1 SGHRS and CDR2 YFSETQ. The CDR3 sequence is 17 residues long. What was sequenced was central memory CD4+ T cells from blood. The clonotype comes from a man aged 25-45 years with type 1 diabetes. The V and J genes are TRBV5-1 and TRBJ2-5, with 9 bases identical to TRBD2. This chain's CDR3 is CASRTTPTSGDQETQYF. CDR3 coding DNA: TGCGCCAGCAGGACTACCCCGACTAGCGGCGACCAAGAGACCCAGTACTTC.